Each of the 8 T cell receptor beta chains below was sequenced from the same sample in a study of OX40 agonist ivuxolimab in advanced cancers. TCRdb's copy holds only in-frame clones and misses some; the assay was immunoSEQ multiplex PCR. The repertoire includes some 64,000 clones, around 90% of them detected once, and about 25% sits in the top ten. The sample was CD4+ or CD8+ T cells sorted from blood, taken in a trial of the OX40 agonist ivuxolimab. These receptor sequences come from an adult with an advanced solid tumor such as melanoma, head and neck, liver or kidney cancer.

The V and J genes are TRBV6-5 and TRBJ2-5; D remains unclear. CDR3 length: 15 residues. V was pared by 2 bases and J by 0 bases, with 10 bases between. Germline values: CDR1 MNHEY, CDR2 SVGAGI. CDR3 DNA: TGTGCCAGCAGTTACGTCCCCGGGTACCAAGAGACCCAGTACTTC. It translates to CASSYVPGYQETQYF.

V and J are TRBV4-2 and TRBJ2-5; the D gene is possibly TRBD2 (6 bases). V shed 4 bases and J shed 0 bases, with 18 bases lying between them. Germline V gene sequence: CDR1 LGHNA, CDR2 YNFKEQ. The CDR3 spans 17 residues. Here the CDR3 DNA reads TGTGCCAGCAGCCTCCACTGGGGGGTAGGGAACCAAGAGACCCAGTACTTC. It specifies CASSLHWGVGNQETQYF.

This chain connects TRBV28 to TRBJ2-7; D gene uncertain. This CDR3 spans 15 amino acids. Trimming removed 6 bases at V and 4 bases at J, with 19 bases between. Germline V lookup: CDR1 MDHEN, CDR2 SYDVKM. CDR3 protein: CASRPLRPSFYEQYF. CDR3 coding DNA: TGTGCCAGCAGACCTCTGCGGCCAAGTTTTTACGAGCAGTACTTC.

The chain has TRBV30 and TRBJ2-2; tentative D call: TRBD2 (6 bases). This CDR3 is 13 amino acids long. Germline V CDR1 and CDR2: GTSNPN, SVGIG (reference sequence). Trimming removed 8 bases at V and 6 bases at J, with 16 bases between. CDR3 in amino acids: CAKGGRASGELFF. The CDR3 DNA sequence: TGTGCCAAAGGAGGGAGAGCCTCCGGGGAGCTGTTTTTT.

This CDR3 reads CASSQGFTGYNEQFF. DNA for the CDR3: TGTGCCAGCAGCCAAGGGTTCACGGGGTACAATGAGCAGTTCTTC. This chain joins TRBV14 and TRBJ2-1; perhaps TRBD2 as D (5 bases). The germline V gene encodes CDR1 SGHDN and CDR2 FVKESK. This CDR3 comprises 15 residues. Deletions cut 1 base from V and 4 bases from J, with 11 bases between.

This chain uses TRBV6-4 with TRBJ1-2; D unresolved. CDR1 is MRHNA and CDR2 is SNTAGT in the germline V gene. V was trimmed by 4 bases and J by 5 bases, leaving 5 bases between them. This CDR3 is 11 amino acids long. This CDR3 reads CASSVRYGYTF. CDR3 bases: TGTGCCAGCAGTGTCAGGTATGGCTACACCTTC.

This clone showed up just a few times. The chain has TRBV4-2 and TRBJ1-1, with TRBD1 matching 9 bases. With 8 bases clipped from V and 4 bases from J, the junction kept 5 bases outside the gene matches. Germline loops: CDR1 LGHNA, CDR2 YNFKEQ. The CDR3 extends over 13 amino acids. The CDR3 DNA is TGTGCCAGCGGGGGGACAGGGACCACTGAAGCTTTCTTT. This codes for CASGGTGTTEAFF.

This chain links TRBV28 with TRBJ1-2; no reliable D call. CDR1 MDHEN and CDR2 SYDVKM come from the germline V gene. The CDR3 is 14 amino acids. V was cut by 3 bases and J by 4 bases, with 12 bases left in between. The CDR3 sequence: CASSFSLAFYGYTF. The CDR3 region has the DNA TGTGCCAGCAGTTTTTCCCTAGCGTTCTATGGCTACACCTTC.